What follows is one TCR beta chain and its context. The antigen remains unidentified. TCRdb analysed the reads with MiXCR anew, one entry per CDR3 protein. This table holds some 120,000 distinct CDR3 sequences, 10% found once. The sample is drawn from a study of T cell repertoires in cytomegalovirus infection. Across the whole study: The public TCR beta signatures pointed to both CMV infection and matching HLA type.

Study results and caveats: In two of eight donors, the top clonotype was HLA-C-restricted CMV-specific. Frequencies of public TCR beta families were cumulated, and this identified carriers of CMV plus the relevant HLA.

The ends lost 4 bases at V and 4 bases at J; junction bases unmatched: 7. The CDR3 sequence is 15 residues long. Per germline, CDR1 SGHTA and CDR2 FQGNSA. V and J are TRBV7-2 and TRBJ2-1; the match to TRBD2 covers 7 bases. Material for sequencing was PBMCs, sequenced either directly or after in vitro stimulation (not recorded which). The origin of this receptor is a human donor in good health (CMV status not recorded). Some clones in this sample may be carry-over from other donors' samples. Here the CDR3 reads CASSYGEGIYNEQFF. CDR3 DNA: TGTGCCAGCAGCTACGGGGAGGGTATTTACAATGAGCAGTTCTTC. Full variable domain (rest looked up from reference TRBV7-2 and TRBJ2-1): GAGVSQSPSNKVTEKGKDVELRCDPISGHTALYWYRQSLGQGLEFLIYFQGNSAPDKSGLPSDRFSAERTGGSVSTLTIQRTQQEDSAVYLCASSYGEGIYNEQFFGPGTRLTVL.